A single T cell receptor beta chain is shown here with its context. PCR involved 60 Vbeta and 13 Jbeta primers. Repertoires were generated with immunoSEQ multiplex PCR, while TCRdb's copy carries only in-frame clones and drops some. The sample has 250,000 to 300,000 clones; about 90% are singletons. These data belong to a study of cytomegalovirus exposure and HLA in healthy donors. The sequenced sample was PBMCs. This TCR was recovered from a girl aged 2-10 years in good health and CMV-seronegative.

The CDR3 here is CASRRMDTNSYEQYF. CDR3 sequence (DNA): TGTGCCAGCAGACGAATGGACACCAACTCCTACGAGCAGTACTTC. The chain couples TRBV6-4 to TRBJ2-5; a possible D gene is TRBD1 (5 bases). Matching the DNA end better, TRBJ2-7 makes the J call doubtful. The CDR3 extends over 15 amino acids. Germline lookup yields CDR1 MRHNA and CDR2 SNTAGT.